In its sample, the clone carrying this T cell receptor beta chain was seen many times. This sample stems from a study of breast tumors, draining lymph nodes, adjacent tissues. The germline gives CDR1 SGHDT, CDR2 YYEEEE. The CDR3 loop spans 15 amino acids. Trimming took 4 bases from V and 7 from J, leaving 15 bases between them. From the multiplex PCR reads, TCRdb called clonotypes with MiXCR, one entry per CDR3 protein. The sample holds roughly 220,000 distinct CDR3 sequences, under 40% seen once. The lymph nodes were axillary draining lymph nodes from breast cancer patients. The clonotype originates from a female donor with breast cancer. Some clones in this sample may be carry-over from other donors' samples. V usage is TRBV5-6 and J usage is TRBJ1-6; tentatively, D is TRBD1 (5 bases). Sequencing was carried out using axillary lymph node tissue. The CDR3: CASSPGRGRNSPLHF. Written as DNA, the CDR3 is TGTGCCAGCAGCCCTGGGAGGGGTAGGAATTCACCCCTCCACTTT.